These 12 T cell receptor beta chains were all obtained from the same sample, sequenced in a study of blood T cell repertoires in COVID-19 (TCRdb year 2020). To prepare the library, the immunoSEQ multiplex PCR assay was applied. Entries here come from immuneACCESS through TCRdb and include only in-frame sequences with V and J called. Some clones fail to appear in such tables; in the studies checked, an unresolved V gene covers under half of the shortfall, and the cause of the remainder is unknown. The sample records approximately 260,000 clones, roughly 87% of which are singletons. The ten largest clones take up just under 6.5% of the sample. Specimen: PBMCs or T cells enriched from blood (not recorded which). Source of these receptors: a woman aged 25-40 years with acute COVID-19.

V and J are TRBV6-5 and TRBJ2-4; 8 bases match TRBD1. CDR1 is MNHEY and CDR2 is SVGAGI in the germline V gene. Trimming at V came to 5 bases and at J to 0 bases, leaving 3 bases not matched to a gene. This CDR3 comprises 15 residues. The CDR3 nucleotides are TGTGCCAGCAGTCCGACAGGGGTAGCCAAAAACATTCAGTACTTC. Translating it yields CASSPTGVAKNIQYF.

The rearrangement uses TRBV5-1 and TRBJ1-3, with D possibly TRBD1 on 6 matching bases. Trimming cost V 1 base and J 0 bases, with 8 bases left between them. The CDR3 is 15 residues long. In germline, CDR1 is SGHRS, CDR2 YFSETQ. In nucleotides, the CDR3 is TGCGCCAGCAGCTTGAACAGGGCCTCTGGAAACACCATATATTTT. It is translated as CASSLNRASGNTIYF.

The CDR3 sequence is CASSPRTYNEQFF. The CDR3 DNA reads as TGTGCCAGCAGCCCGAGGACATACAATGAGCAGTTCTTC. This rearrangement joins TRBV7-9 to TRBJ2-1, with D perhaps matching TRBD1 (5 bases). Germline V gene data show CDR1 as SEHNR and CDR2 as FQNEAQ (reference sequence). The germline V and J ends were trimmed by 5 bases and 4 bases, with 9 bases remaining between them. CDR3 length equals 13 residues.

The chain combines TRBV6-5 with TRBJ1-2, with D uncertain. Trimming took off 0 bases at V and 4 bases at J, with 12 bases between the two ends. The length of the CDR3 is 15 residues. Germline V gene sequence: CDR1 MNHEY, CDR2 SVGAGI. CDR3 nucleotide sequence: TGTGCCAGCAGTTACTCCCGCCTAGCCTTCTATGGCTACACCTTC. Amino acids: CASSYSRLAFYGYTF.

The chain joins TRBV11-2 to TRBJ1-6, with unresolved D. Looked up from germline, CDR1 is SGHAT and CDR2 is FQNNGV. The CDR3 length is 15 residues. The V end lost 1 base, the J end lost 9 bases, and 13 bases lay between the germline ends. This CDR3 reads CASSLVVQLGSPLHF. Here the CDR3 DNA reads TGTGCCAGCAGCTTAGTAGTACAGTTAGGTTCACCCCTCCACTTT.

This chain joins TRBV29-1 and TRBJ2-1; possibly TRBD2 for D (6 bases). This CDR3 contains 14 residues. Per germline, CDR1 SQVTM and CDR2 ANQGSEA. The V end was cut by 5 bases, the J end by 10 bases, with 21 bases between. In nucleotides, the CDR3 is TGCAGCGTTATCCTAGCAGGACTACTTTTAGAGCAGTTCTTC. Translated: CSVILAGLLLEQFF.

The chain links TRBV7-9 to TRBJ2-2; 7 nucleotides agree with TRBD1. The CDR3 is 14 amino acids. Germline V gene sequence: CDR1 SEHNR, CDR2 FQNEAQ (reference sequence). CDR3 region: CAEPGQPNTGELFF. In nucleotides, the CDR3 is TGTGCGGAACCGGGACAGCCTAACACCGGGGAGCTGTTTTTT.

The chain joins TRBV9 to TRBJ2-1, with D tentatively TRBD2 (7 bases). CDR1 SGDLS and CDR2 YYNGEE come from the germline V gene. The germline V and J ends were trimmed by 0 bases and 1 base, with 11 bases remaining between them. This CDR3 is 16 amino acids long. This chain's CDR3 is CASSVVGGRSYNEQFF. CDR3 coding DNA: TGTGCCAGCAGCGTAGTGGGGGGGCGGTCCTACAATGAGCAGTTCTTC. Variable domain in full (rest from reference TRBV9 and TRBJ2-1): DSGVTQTPKHLITATGQRVTLRCSPRSGDLSVYWYQQSLDQGLQFLIQYYNGEERAKGNILERFSAQQFPDLHSELNLSSLELGDSALYFCASSVVGGRSYNEQFFGPGTRLTVL.

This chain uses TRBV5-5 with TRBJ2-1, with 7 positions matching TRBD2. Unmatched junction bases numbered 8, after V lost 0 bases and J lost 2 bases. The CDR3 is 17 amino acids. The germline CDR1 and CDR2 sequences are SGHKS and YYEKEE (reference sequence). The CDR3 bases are TGTGCCAGCAGCTTGGCCAGGTCGGGAGGTACCTACAATGAGCAGTTCTTC. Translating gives CASSLARSGGTYNEQFF. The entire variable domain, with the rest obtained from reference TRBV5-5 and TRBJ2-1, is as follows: DAGVTQSPTHLIKTRGQQVTLRCSPISGHKSVSWYQQVLGQGPQFIFQYYEKEERGRGNFPDRFSARQFPNYSSELNVNALLLGDSALYLCASSLARSGGTYNEQFFGPGTRLTVL.

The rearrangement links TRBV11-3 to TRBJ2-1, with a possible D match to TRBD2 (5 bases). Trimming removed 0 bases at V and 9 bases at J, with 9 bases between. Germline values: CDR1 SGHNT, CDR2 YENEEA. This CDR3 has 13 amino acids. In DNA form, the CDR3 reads TGTGCCAGCAGCTTAGAGGGGAGCGGTGAGCAGTTCTTC. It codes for CASSLEGSGEQFF.

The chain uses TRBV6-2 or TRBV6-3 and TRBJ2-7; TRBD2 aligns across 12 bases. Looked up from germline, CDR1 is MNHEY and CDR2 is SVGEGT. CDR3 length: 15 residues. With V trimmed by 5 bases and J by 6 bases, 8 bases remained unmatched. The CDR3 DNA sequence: TGTGCCAGCAGTCGACAACTAGCGGGAGGCGGCGAGCAGTACTTC. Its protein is CASSRQLAGGGEQYF.

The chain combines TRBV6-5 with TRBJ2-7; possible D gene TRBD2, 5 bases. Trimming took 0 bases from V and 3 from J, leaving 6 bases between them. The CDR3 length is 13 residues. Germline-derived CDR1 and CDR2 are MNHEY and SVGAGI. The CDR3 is CASSYSGDYEQYF. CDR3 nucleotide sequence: TGTGCCAGCAGTTACTCCGGGGACTACGAGCAGTACTTC.